This T cell receptor (beta chain) was recorded in a study of blood T cell repertoires in COVID-19. Sequencing was performed with immunoSEQ multiplex PCR; in TCRdb, only in-frame clones are kept and a portion is missing. The sample shows approximately 230,000 clones, approximately 90% of them seen only once. Trimming shortened V by 6 bases and J by 1 base, and 9 bases separated the two germline ends. The germline CDR1 and CDR2 sequences are MDHEN and SYDVKM. This CDR3 region has 13 residues. The chain uses TRBV28 and TRBJ2-5; D not certain. The sample comprised PBMCs or T cells enriched from blood (not recorded which). The origin of this receptor is a young woman who had recovered from COVID-19. The CDR3 sequence is CASSWPPQETQYF. CDR3 nucleotides: TGTGCCAGCAGCTGGCCACCCCAAGAGACCCAGTACTTC. The full variable domain, in which reference TRBV28 and TRBJ2-5 provide the parts outside the CDR3, is DVKVTQSSRYLVKRTGEKVFLECVQDMDHENMFWYRQDPGLGLRLIYFSYDVKMKEKGDIPEGYSVSREKKERFSLILESASTNQTSMYLCASSWPPQETQYFGPGTRLLVL.